This is a list of T cell receptor beta chains from one sample in a study of cytomegalovirus exposure and HLA in healthy donors. The repertoire was sequenced with immunoSEQ multiplex PCR; TCRdb's copy has only in-frame clones and lacks some. The sample has about 92,000 clones, more than 75% seen once. Input material: PBMCs. The receptors were gathered from a man aged 18 to 30 in good health and CMV-seronegative. CDR3s include the opening cysteine and the closing phenylalanine or tryptophan. The order of the fields is CDR3 DNA, CDR3 protein, clone size, J gene, V gene, D gene. The D gene is left open where the match is weak. A clone size is listed for some rows: how often the clone was seen (once, few, many), or a class if it is expanded.

TGTGCCAGTAGTATAGAAGCAACTAGCGGGGTAACCTACGAGCAGTACTTC,CASSIEATSGVTYEQYF,once,TRBJ2-7,TRBV19,TRBD2
TGCGCCAGCAGGCAGCAGGGTGTCTACGAGCAGTACTTC,CASRQQGVYEQYF,few,TRBJ2-7,TRBV5-1,.
TGTGCCAGTAGTCCGACCGACAGGGGGAGAGGGTTTAGCAATCAGCCCCAGCATTTT,CASSPTDRGRGFSNQPQHF,.,TRBJ1-5,TRBV19,TRBD1
TGTGCCAGCAGTGAAGCGTCGGGGTTTGGTGGCACAGATACGCAGTATTTT,CASSEASGFGGTDTQYF,.,TRBJ2-3,TRBV2,.
TGTGCCACCACGGACAGTTCTAACACTGAAGCTTTCTTT,CATTDSSNTEAFF,.,TRBJ1-1,TRBV6-5,.
TGTGCCAGCAGCCCAGACCCAGGGAAGGAGACCCAGTACTTC,CASSPDPGKETQYF,.,TRBJ2-5,TRBV11-2,.
TGTGCCAGCAGCGTAGAGGGGACAGGGGACAATGAGCAGTTCTTC,CASSVEGTGDNEQFF,.,TRBJ2-1,TRBV9,TRBD1
TGTGCCAGCAGTCCGCCACCCTTAGGACAGGGTAGAGAGCAGTACTTC,CASSPPPLGQGREQYF,.,TRBJ2-5,TRBV28,TRBD1
TGTGCCAGCAGCCCATGGGGAGCCCAGACTAATGAAAAACTGTTTTTT,CASSPWGAQTNEKLFF,.,TRBJ1-4,TRBV9,.
TGTGCCAGCAGCTCCCAGACTAGCGGGGGCGGAGATACGCAGTATTTT,CASSSQTSGGGDTQYF,.,TRBJ2-3,TRBV7-6,TRBD2